A single T cell receptor beta chain is shown here with its context. The antigen it recognizes is unknown. No much larger clonotype is one base removed from it; base qualities were not supplied. Libraries were prepared through PCR. Reads for this sample came from an Illumina HiSeq 2500. Molecular barcoding was employed in the preparation of TCR libraries, with unique molecular identifiers being used to normalize TCRbeta repertoire quantification. Clones were called with MiXCR by TCRdb after fastp trimmed the public reads at Q25, and only in-frame beta chains were retained. Records with the same CDR3 protein are collapsed into one entry carrying the most frequent genes and DNA. The sample yields some 460,000 distinct CDR3 sequences; roughly 17% were counted once. The ten largest clonotypes hold approximately 29% of the sample. In the paper's terms, the treatment or condition label means: allogeneic hematopoietic cell transplantation with graft depleted of TCRalphabeta T cells and CD19 B cells. The children who served as transplant recipients had been given grafts of TCRalphabeta/CD19-depleted allogeneic hematopoietic cells.

Trimming accounts for 3 bases at V and 3 bases at J, while the number of junction bases matched to no gene is 6. From a lookup of the germline V gene, CDR1 and CDR2 are LGHNA and YSLEER. Its CDR3 holds 16 amino acids, cysteine through phenylalanine. Only CDR3 DNA is held: 48 bases, read in frame from base 1. The entry originates in a study of T-cell reconstitution after alpha-beta-depleted transplantation in children (dated by TCRdb to 2016 to 2017). Turning to the overall study: Using TCR repertoire profiling, the study followed T-cell immune reconstitution in a quantitative way in children after TCRalphabeta/CD19-depleted allogeneic hematopoietic cell transplantation. Overall results and qualifications from the work: The apparently early recovery of alphabetaT-cell counts about two months after transplant reportedly depended on only several hundred rapidly expanded clones that came from non-depleted graft cells. Over the following months the frequencies of hyperexpanded clones went down, and after one year T-cell counts and TCRbeta diversity were mostly credited to newly produced T cells. In some patients, the high TCRbeta diversity seen at day 60 was put down to recipient T cells and intrathymic progenitors that had survived conditioning.

Specimen: PBMCs, mostly from graft donor cells, collected 360 days after TCRalphabeta/CD19-depleted stem cell transplant. The chain employs TRBV4-3 and TRBJ2-3; 10 central nucleotides agree with TRBD1. This TCR was recovered from a boy younger than two who had a stem cell transplant for Wiskott-Aldrich syndrome, so the T cells may come from the graft donor. The nucleotide sequence reads as follows: TGCGCCAGCAGCCATGGGGACAGGGGCGTTACAGATACGCAGTATTTT. Translated, this gives CASSHGDRGVTDTQYF.